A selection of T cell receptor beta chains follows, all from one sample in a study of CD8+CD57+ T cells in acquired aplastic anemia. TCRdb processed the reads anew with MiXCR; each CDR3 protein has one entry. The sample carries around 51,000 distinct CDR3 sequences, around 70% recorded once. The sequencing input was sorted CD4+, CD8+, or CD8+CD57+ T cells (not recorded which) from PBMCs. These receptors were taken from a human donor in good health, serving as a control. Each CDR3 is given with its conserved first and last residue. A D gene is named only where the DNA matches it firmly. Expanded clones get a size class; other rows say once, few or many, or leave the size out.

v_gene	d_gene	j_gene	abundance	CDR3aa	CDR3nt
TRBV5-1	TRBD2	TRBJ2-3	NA	CASSQGTSGGGSDTQYF	TGCGCCAGCAGCCAGGGGACTAGCGGGGGGGGGTCAGATACGCAGTATTTT
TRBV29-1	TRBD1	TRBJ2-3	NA	CSAGQGSTDTQYF	TGCAGCGCGGGACAGGGGTCCACAGATACGCAGTATTTT
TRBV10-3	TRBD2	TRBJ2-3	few	CALGRGEGTDTQYF	TGTGCCTTAGGGCGGGGGGAAGGCACAGATACGCAGTATTTT
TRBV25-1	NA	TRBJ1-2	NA	CASSEFGRSHGYTF	TGTGCCAGCAGTGAATTTGGCAGGTCGCATGGCTACACCTTC
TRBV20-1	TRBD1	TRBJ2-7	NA	CSASSTGTGIGEQYF	TGCAGTGCCAGCAGTACCGGGACAGGGATAGGCGAGCAGTACTTC
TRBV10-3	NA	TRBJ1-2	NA	CAITATGVEGYTF	TGTGCCATCACCGCGACAGGCGTAGAGGGCTACACCTTC
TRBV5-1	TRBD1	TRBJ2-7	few	CASSLDGRGHYEQYF	TGCGCCAGCAGCTTGGATGGCAGGGGGCACTACGAGCAGTACTTC
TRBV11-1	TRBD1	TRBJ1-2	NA	CASSFDWTGDDAGGYTF	TGTGCCAGCAGCTTCGATTGGACAGGGGATGATGCTGGCGGCTACACCTTC
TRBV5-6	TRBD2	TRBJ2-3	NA	CASSLGLAGGPFPDTQYF	TGTGCCAGCAGCCTGGGACTAGCGGGAGGGCCTTTCCCAGATACGCAGTATTTT
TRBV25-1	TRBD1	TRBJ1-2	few	CASSLTGYSYTF	TGTGCCAGCAGCCTGACAGGGTACAGCTACACCTTC
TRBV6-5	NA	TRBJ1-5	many	CATALGPLNQPQHF	TGTGCCACCGCTTTGGGACCCCTCAATCAGCCCCAGCATTTT
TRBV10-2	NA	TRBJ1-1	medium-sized	CASSERQAEAFF	TGCGCCAGCAGTGAGAGACAGGCTGAAGCTTTCTTT
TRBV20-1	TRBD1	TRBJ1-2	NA	CSARSGGYGYTF	TGCAGTGCAAGGTCAGGGGGTTATGGCTACACCTTC
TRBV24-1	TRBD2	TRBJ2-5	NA	CATSDEAGAETQYF	TGTGCCACCAGTGACGAAGCGGGGGCTGAGACCCAGTACTTC
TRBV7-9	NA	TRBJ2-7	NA	CASSLATYEQYF	TGTGCCAGCAGCTTAGCAACGTACGAGCAGTACTTC
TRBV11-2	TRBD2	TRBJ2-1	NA	CASSLNTAGGNEQFF	TGTGCCAGCAGCTTAAATACAGCGGGAGGGAATGAGCAGTTCTTC
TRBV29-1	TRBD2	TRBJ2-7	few	CSVSGLVYEQYF	TGCAGCGTGTCGGGACTAGTCTACGAGCAGTACTTC
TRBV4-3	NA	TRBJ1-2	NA	CASSQERYGYTF	TGCGCCAGCAGCCAAGAACGTTATGGCTACACCTTC
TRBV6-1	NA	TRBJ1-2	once	CASSQRQPANYGYTF	TGTGCCAGCAGTCAAAGACAGCCCGCTAACTATGGCTACACCTTC
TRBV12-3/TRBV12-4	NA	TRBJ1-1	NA	CASSLGGGLNTEAFF	TGTGCCAGCAGTTTAGGGGGGGGGCTTAACACTGAAGCTTTCTTT
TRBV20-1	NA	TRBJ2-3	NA	CSAQAGAGDTQYF	TGCAGTGCGCAGGCGGGGGCCGGGGATACGCAGTATTTT
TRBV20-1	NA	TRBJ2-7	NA	CSVGPGMYEQYF	TGCAGTGTCGGCCCAGGGATGTACGAGCAGTACTTC
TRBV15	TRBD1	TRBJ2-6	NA	CATSRGDSSGANVLTF	TGTGCCACCAGCAGAGGGGACAGCTCTGGGGCCAACGTCCTGACTTTC
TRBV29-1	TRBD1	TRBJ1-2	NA	CSVAGTGLANYGYTF	TGCAGCGTCGCCGGGACAGGGTTAGCTAACTATGGCTACACCTTC
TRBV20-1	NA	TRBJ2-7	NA	CSADIGEKEEQYF	TGCAGTGCAGACATCGGGGAGAAGGAGGAGCAGTACTTC
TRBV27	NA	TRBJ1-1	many	CASSFGGMNTEAFF	TGTGCCAGCAGTTTTGGGGGCATGAACACTGAAGCTTTCTTT
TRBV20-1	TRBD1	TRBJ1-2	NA	CSASTGAGIYGYTF	TGCAGTGCTTCGACAGGGGCTGGGATCTATGGCTACACCTTC
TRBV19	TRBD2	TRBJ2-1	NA	CASSSLTSGGSTNEQFF	TGTGCCAGTAGTTCCTTGACTAGCGGGGGGTCTACCAATGAGCAGTTCTTC
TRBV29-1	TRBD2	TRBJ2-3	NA	CSVKTGGLSDTQYF	TGCAGCGTCAAAACGGGGGGACTATCAGATACGCAGTATTTT
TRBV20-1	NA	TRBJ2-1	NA	CSATASSRFGDEQFF	TGCAGTGCTACTGCGTCTAGCAGGTTTGGCGATGAGCAGTTCTTC
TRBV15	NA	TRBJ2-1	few	CATSTSATSYNEQFF	TGTGCCACCAGCACTAGCGCCACGTCCTACAATGAGCAGTTCTTC
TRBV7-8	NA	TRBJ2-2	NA	CASSVPGGPGELFF	TGTGCCAGCAGCGTACCGGGGGGCCCCGGGGAGCTGTTTTTT
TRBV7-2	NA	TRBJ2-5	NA	CASSLLQGVGETQYF	TGTGCCAGCAGCTTATTGCAGGGAGTCGGAGAGACCCAGTACTTC
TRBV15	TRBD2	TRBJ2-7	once	CATSRDKGLDEQYF	TGTGCCACCAGCAGAGATAAGGGACTAGACGAGCAGTACTTC
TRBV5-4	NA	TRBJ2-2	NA	CASSFSGNTGELFF	TGTGCCAGCAGCTTTTCTGGGAACACCGGGGAGCTGTTTTTT
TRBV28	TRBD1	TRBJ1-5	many	CASSLEGAQAQPQHF	TGTGCCAGCAGTTTAGAGGGGGCGCAGGCTCAGCCCCAGCATTTT
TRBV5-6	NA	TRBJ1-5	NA	CASSLKGGQPQHF	TGTGCCAGCAGCTTGAAGGGGGGTCAGCCCCAGCATTTT
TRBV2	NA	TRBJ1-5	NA	CASSEVVDDQPQHF	TGTGCCAGCAGTGAGGTGGTTGACGATCAGCCCCAGCATTTT
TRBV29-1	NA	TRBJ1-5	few	CSVVVRANQPQHF	TGCAGCGTTGTGGTCAGAGCTAATCAGCCCCAGCATTTT
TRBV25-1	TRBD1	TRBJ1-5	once	CASSEPGQGSQPQHF	TGTGCCAGCAGTGAACCCGGACAGGGAAGTCAGCCCCAGCATTTT
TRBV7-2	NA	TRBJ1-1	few	CASTLQMNTEAFF	TGTGCCAGCACCCTCCAAATGAACACTGAAGCTTTCTTT
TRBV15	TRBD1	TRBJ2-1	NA	CATSTGQVNNEQFF	TGTGCCACCAGCACGGGACAGGTAAACAATGAGCAGTTCTTC
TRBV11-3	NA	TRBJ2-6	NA	CASSATDSGANVLTF	TGTGCCAGCAGTGCGACGGACTCTGGGGCCAACGTCCTGACTTTC
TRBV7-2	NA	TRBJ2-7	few	CASSLNRRDEQYF	TGTGCCAGCAGCTTAAACCGGAGGGACGAGCAGTACTTC
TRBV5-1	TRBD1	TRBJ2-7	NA	CASSLGQGISYEQYF	TGCGCCAGCAGCTTGGGACAGGGTATATCCTACGAGCAGTACTTC
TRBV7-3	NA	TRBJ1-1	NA	CASSTGGLAFF	TGTGCCAGCAGCACCGGGGGTTTAGCTTTCTTT
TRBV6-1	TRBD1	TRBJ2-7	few	CASSVNRGPYEQYF	TGTGCCAGCAGTGTAAACAGGGGCCCCTACGAGCAGTACTTC
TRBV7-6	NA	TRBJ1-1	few	CASSTSPNTEAFF	TGTGCCAGCAGTACCTCCCCGAACACTGAAGCTTTCTTT
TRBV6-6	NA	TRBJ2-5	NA	CAARGTEETQYF	TGTGCCGCACGAGGGACGGAAGAGACCCAGTACTTC
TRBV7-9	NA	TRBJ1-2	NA	CASSLSPENYGYTF	TGTGCCAGCAGCTTAAGCCCAGAGAACTATGGCTACACCTTC
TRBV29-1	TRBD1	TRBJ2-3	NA	CSAVRQGAWVTDAQYF	TGCAGCGCAGTCCGACAGGGGGCTTGGGTCACAGATGCGCAGTATTTT
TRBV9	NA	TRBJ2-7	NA	CASTLNTGELYF	TGTGCCAGCACGTTGAACACCGGGGAGCTGTACTTC
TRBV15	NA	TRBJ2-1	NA	CATSTDRTNEQFF	TGTGCCACCAGCACCGACAGGACTAATGAGCAGTTCTTC
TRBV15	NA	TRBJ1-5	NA	CATSTPGFQQPQHF	TGTGCCACCAGCACCCCTGGGTTCCAACAGCCCCAGCATTTT
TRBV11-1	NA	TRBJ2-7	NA	CASSSSSGASSYEQYF	TGTGCCAGCAGCTCATCTTCCGGGGCAAGCTCCTACGAGCAGTACTTC